Sequencing of this T cell receptor (beta chain) was carried out in a study of cytomegalovirus exposure and HLA in healthy donors. Regarding the study as a whole: Reported performance of the classifier showed diagnosis of cytomegalovirus status with high specificity and sensitivity. Reported findings show TCR beta sequences accurately forecast HLA-A and HLA-B alleles in most subjects. Some TCR beta chains (more than 150 of them) were listed as cytomegalovirus-associated.

Primers for the PCR totalled 60 Vbeta and 13 Jbeta. Profiling relied on immunoSEQ multiplex PCR, and the TCRdb table lists in-frame clones only, not all of them. The sample yields approximately 150,000 clones, roughly three quarters seen once. Comment on this clone: Its antigen is not known.

Trimming removed 2 bases from V and 6 bases from J; junction bases left unmatched: 5. Germline V gene data show CDR1 as SGHRS and CDR2 as YFSETQ. The CDR3 runs 14 residues. Sequenced material: PBMCs. This chain uses TRBV5-1 with TRBJ1-5; 7 bases map to TRBD1. This clonotype originated in a male donor in good health and CMV-seropositive. CDR3 nucleotides: TGCGCCAGCAGCTTAATCGCAGGGGGTCAGCCCCAGCATTTT. This codes for CASSLIAGGQPQHF.